These 4 T cell receptor beta chains were sequenced from one sample in a study of monozygotic twins with inflammatory bowel disease. Using the 5' RACE reads, TCRdb records one entry per CDR3 protein without DNA. This table holds 150,000 to 200,000 distinct CDR3 sequences. The source material was blood. The receptors were sampled from a human donor with ulcerative colitis or Crohn's disease, or a healthy co-twin of an affected twin (not recorded which).

V is TRBV10-3 and J is TRBJ1-5; the TRBD1 assignment by TCRdb is unverifiable without DNA. Germline values: CDR1 ENHRY, CDR2 SYGVKD. The CDR3 contains 14 residues. The CDR3 is CAISPGQYNQPQHF.

J is TRBJ1-1 and V is TRBV11-3. The CDR3 consists of 15 residues. The germline V gene encodes CDR1 SGHNT and CDR2 YENEEA. This CDR3 reads CASSYKGPKGTEAFF.

The chain employs TRBV24-1 and TRBJ2-4; absent DNA, TCRdb's TRBD1 call cannot be checked. The germline gives CDR1 KGHDR, CDR2 SFDVKD. This CDR3 has 20 residues. The CDR3: CATSDIRAPPPRGVKNIQYF.

The CDR3 sequence is CSARDPWGPDSPLHF. V gene TRBV20-1 combines with J gene TRBJ1-6; the TRBD1 assignment by TCRdb is unverifiable without DNA. The CDR3 consists of 15 residues. Germline V gene data show CDR1 as DFQATT and CDR2 as SNEGSKA (reference sequence).